The entry that follows covers one T cell receptor (beta chain) sequence. This may come from a read error, since a much larger clone is one base off. Other DNA sequences in the sample encode the same CDR3. This entry belongs to a study of cytomegalovirus exposure and HLA in healthy donors. The protocol was immunoSEQ multiplex PCR, while the TCRdb copy is restricted to in-frame clones and leaves out a portion. Of more than 250,000 clones in the sample, approximately 90% were seen once. The CDR3 contains 16 residues. Germline-derived CDR1 and CDR2 are SGDLS and YYNGEE. Germline trimming cut 0 bases from V and 4 bases from J; bases unmatched to any gene: 4.

Sequenced: PBMCs. The chain carries TRBV9 and TRBJ2-1; the match to TRBD2 covers 10 bases. The TCR comes from a woman between 25 and 40 years old in good health and CMV-seropositive. This CDR3 reads CASSVVGLAEYNEQFF. The CDR3 DNA sequence: TGTGCCAGCAGCGTAGTCGGACTAGCGGAATACAATGAGCAGTTCTTC.